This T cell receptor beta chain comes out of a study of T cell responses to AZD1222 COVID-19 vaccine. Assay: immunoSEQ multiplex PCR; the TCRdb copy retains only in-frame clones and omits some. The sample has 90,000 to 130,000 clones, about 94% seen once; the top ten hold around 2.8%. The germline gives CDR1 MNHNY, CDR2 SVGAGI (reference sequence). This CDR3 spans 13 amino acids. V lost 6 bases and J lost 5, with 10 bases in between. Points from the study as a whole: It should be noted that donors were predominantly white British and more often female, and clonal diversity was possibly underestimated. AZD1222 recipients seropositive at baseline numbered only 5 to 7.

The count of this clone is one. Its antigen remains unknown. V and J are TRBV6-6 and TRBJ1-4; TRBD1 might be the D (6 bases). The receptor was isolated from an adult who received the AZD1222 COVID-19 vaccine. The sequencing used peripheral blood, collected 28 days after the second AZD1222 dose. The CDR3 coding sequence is TGTGCCAGCAGGACCCAGGGGAATGAAAAACTGTTTTTT. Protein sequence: CASRTQGNEKLFF.